This TCR beta chain was obtained from a study of blood T cell repertoires in COVID-19. Study background: The study drew acute and convalescent COVID-19 samples from the United States, Italy and Spain.

Seattle's cohort entered during active infection and was followed longitudinally. In the original processing: Counts of nucleated cells, estimated from reference gene primer amplification, were obtained. Assay: immunoSEQ multiplex PCR; the TCRdb copy retains only in-frame clones and omits some. That table is the source of V, J and clone size, and D and trimming were worked out from the DNA. The sample consists of about 170,000 clones, around 90% of them appearing once. This clone was counted many times. Material: peripheral blood. This clonotype was sampled from a woman aged 80 or over with COVID-19, enrolled during active disease.

The chain's CDR3 is CATSGGQGNEQYF. The CDR3 nucleotides are TGTGCCACCAGTGGGGGGCAGGGAAACGAGCAGTACTTC. This chain connects TRBV24-1 to TRBJ2-7; D may be TRBD1 (6 bases). The CDR3 has 13 residues. Trimming cost V 5 bases and J 5 bases, with 12 bases left between them. Looked up from germline, CDR1 is KGHDR and CDR2 is SFDVKD.